Presented here are 7 T cell receptor beta chains from one specimen sequenced in a study of cytomegalovirus exposure and HLA in healthy donors. PCR employed 60 Vbeta and 13 Jbeta primers. Assay used: immunoSEQ multiplex PCR; TCRdb lists only in-frame clones, some missing. This sample has about 160,000 clones; roughly three quarters occur once, and the top ten carry over 1.3%. What was sequenced was PBMCs. Receptors were obtained from a man between 60 and 70 years old in good health and CMV-seronegative.

The chain recombines TRBV7-2 with TRBJ1-3; no clear D. The V and J ends lost 2 bases and 0 bases respectively, with 8 bases between them. The germline V gene has CDR1 SGHTA and CDR2 FQGNSA. The CDR3 sequence is 15 residues long. CDR3 protein: CASSLFSSSGNTIYF. The CDR3, as DNA: TGTGCCAGCAGCTTATTTTCCTCCTCTGGAAACACCATATATTTT.

The chain recombines TRBV19 with TRBJ2-1, with 8 bases that match TRBD1. The length of the CDR3 is 14 residues. CDR1 and CDR2 (germline): LNHDA, SQIVND (reference sequence). J was trimmed by 4 bases and V by 1 base; bases with no gene match: 0. The CDR3 DNA reads as TGTGCCAGTAGTATAGGGGACAGGTACAATGAGCAGTTCTTC. Translated: CASSIGDRYNEQFF.

As DNA, the CDR3 is TGTGCCAGCAGCAACGATACTAGCCCAGGGGCCAACGTCCTGACTTTC. Amino acids: CASSNDTSPGANVLTF. This chain uses TRBV21-1 with TRBJ2-6; the table's D gene call, TRBD2, was not cross checked with the DNA. TRBV21-1 is tagged as a pseudogene. The CDR3 is 16 residues long.

V usage is TRBV30 and J usage is TRBJ1-1; tentatively, D is TRBD1 (5 bases). Per the germline V gene, CDR1 is GTSNPN and CDR2 is SVGIG (reference sequence). Trimming pared 3 bases from V and 4 bases from J, leaving 15 bases between. This CDR3 is 14 amino acids long. CDR3 protein: CAWSALGRGTEAFF. DNA of the CDR3: TGTGCCTGGAGCGCCTTGGGGCGCGGCACTGAAGCTTTCTTT.

The rearrangement uses TRBV28 and TRBJ2-7, with D possibly TRBD2 on 7 matching bases. Looked up from germline, CDR1 is MDHEN and CDR2 is SYDVKM. The CDR3 loop spans 14 amino acids. The V end lost 2 bases, the J end lost 3 bases, and 11 bases lay between the germline ends. CDR3 region: CASSLGGARYEQYF. The CDR3 bases are TGTGCCAGCAGTTTAGGGGGGGCGCGCTACGAGCAGTACTTC.

This clone has only one observation. The genes are TRBV28 and TRBJ2-5, with 10 bases fitting TRBD2. Germline V gene data show CDR1 as MDHEN and CDR2 as SYDVKM. V was clipped by 6 bases and J by 5 bases; unmatched bases: 9. The CDR3 runs 15 residues. The CDR3 DNA follows: TGTGCCAGCAGATTAGCGGGGGGTTGGCGGGAGACCCAGTACTTC. Amino acid sequence: CASRLAGGWRETQYF.

The chain couples TRBV9 to TRBJ1-1, with D unclear. V was clipped by 0 bases and J by 4 bases, with 19 bases between them. Germline CDR1 and CDR2: SGDLS and YYNGEE. The CDR3 is 17 residues long. CDR3 coding DNA: TGTGCCAGCAGCGTAGAAGGTAACCTCGGAGGTGGCACTGAAGCTTTCTTT. Translating gives CASSVEGNLGGGTEAFF. Full variable domain (remainder filled in from reference TRBV9 and TRBJ1-1): DSGVTQTPKHLITATGQRVTLRCSPRSGDLSVYWYQQSLDQGLQFLIQYYNGEERAKGNILERFSAQQFPDLHSELNLSSLELGDSALYFCASSVEGNLGGGTEAFFGQGTRLTVV.